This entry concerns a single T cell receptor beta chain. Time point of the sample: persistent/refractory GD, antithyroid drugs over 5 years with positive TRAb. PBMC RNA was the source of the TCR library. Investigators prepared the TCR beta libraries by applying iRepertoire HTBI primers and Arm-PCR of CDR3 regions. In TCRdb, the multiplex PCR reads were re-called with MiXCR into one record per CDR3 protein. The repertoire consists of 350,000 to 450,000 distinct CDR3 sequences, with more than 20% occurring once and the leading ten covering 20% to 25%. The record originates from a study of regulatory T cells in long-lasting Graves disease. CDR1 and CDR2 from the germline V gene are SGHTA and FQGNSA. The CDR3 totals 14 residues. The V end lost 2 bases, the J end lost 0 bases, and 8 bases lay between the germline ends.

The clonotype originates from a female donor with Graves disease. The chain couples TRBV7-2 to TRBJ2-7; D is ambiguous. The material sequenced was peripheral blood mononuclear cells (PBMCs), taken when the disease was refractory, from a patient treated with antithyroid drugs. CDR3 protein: CASSLYTSSYEQYF. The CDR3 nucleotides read TGTGCCAGCAGCTTATACACGAGCTCCTACGAGCAGTACTTC.